This TCR beta chain was obtained from a study of shared clonotypes between healthy human individuals. Study-level findings and limits: Measured sharing among donors was expected to vary with sequencing depth.

In regard to this clone: Its antigen is undetermined.

From germline, CDR1 is ENHRY and CDR2 SYGVKD. Trimming removed 2 bases from V and 6 bases from J; junction bases left unmatched: 10. The CDR3 consists of 17 residues. Terminally differentiated effector memory CD45RA+ cells were left out of the naive CD8 fraction, which was CD45RO-negative and positively selected for CCR7. Sequenced by immunoSEQ multiplex PCR; TCRdb stores in-frame clones only, minus some. The data hold 1.5 million to 2.5 million clones, with about 94% observed a single time. J is TRBJ2-3 and V is TRBV10-3; 11 bases line up with TRBD2. This clonotype originated in a man younger than 35 in good health. The specimen was naive CD8+ T cells sorted from blood. This CDR3 is CAISEQLAGEAVDTQYF. DNA of the CDR3: TGTGCCATCAGTGAGCAACTAGCGGGAGAGGCTGTTGATACGCAGTATTTT.